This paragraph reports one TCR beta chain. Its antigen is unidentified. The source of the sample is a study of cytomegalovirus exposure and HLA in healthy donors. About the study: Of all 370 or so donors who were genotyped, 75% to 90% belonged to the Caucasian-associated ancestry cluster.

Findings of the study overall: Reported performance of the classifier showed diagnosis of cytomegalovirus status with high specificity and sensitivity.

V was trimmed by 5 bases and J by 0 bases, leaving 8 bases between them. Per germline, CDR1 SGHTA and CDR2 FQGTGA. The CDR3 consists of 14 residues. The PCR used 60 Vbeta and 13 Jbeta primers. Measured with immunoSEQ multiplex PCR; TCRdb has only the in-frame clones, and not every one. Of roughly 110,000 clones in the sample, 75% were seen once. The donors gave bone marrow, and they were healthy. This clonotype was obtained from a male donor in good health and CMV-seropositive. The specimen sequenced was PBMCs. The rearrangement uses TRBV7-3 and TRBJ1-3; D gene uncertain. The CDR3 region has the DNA TGTGCCAGCAGCCTAGGACTCTCTGGAAACACCATATATTTT. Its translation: CASSLGLSGNTIYF.